Listed below are T cell receptor beta chains from one sample, sequenced in a study of blood T cell repertoires in COVID-19. Sequencing was performed with immunoSEQ multiplex PCR; in TCRdb, only in-frame clones are kept and a portion is missing. The table has about 190,000 clones, about 88% seen once. Sequencing was done on a sample of peripheral blood. The source is a man aged 30 to 39 with active or convalescent COVID-19. Each CDR3 is given with its conserved first and last residue. The D gene is left open where the match is weak. Size values are once, few and many counts, or a class for expanded clones, and some rows have none.

abundance	j_gene	d_gene	v_gene	CDR3nt	CDR3aa
-	TRBJ2-2	-	TRBV12-3/TRBV12-4	TGTGCCAGCAGTTCCCTTTTCGGGGAGCTGTTTTTT	CASSSLFGELFF
-	TRBJ2-5	-	TRBV30	TGTGCCTGGAGTGTATTAGAAAACGGGTGGGAGACCCAGTACTTC	CAWSVLENGWETQYF
-	TRBJ2-5	TRBD2	TRBV11-2	TGTGCCAGCAGCTTATCAACGAGATCTAGCGGGCAAGAGACCCAGTACTTC	CASSLSTRSSGQETQYF
-	TRBJ2-7	TRBD2	TRBV5-1	TGCGCCAGCAGCTTGGAGGCGACTAGCGGGTCCTACGAGCAGTACTTC	CASSLEATSGSYEQYF
-	TRBJ1-1	TRBD1	TRBV19	TGTGCCAGTAGTCTCCACAGGGGACCGATGAACACTGAAGCTTTCTTT	CASSLHRGPMNTEAFF
few	TRBJ1-1	TRBD1	TRBV11-3	TGTGCCAGCACCTTAACTTCGCAGGGGGGCACTGAAGCTTTCTTT	CASTLTSQGGTEAFF
-	TRBJ2-3	TRBD1	TRBV10-3	TGTGCCATCAATACGGGACAGTCTAGCACAGATACGCAGTATTTT	CAINTGQSSTDTQYF
-	TRBJ2-1	TRBD2	TRBV11-3	TGTGCCAGCAGCCCCCCCGGGACTAGCGGGAGGAATGAGCAGTTCTTC	CASSPPGTSGRNEQFF
-	TRBJ1-1	-	TRBV10-3	TGTGCCATCAGTGAGAAACACCTCATGAACACTGAAGCTTTCTTT	CAISEKHLMNTEAFF
-	TRBJ2-3	-	TRBV30	TGTGCCTGGAGTACTCCCTATACAGATACGCAGTATTTT	CAWSTPYTDTQYF
once	TRBJ2-3	-	TRBV18	TGTGCCAGCTCACCAGCCCAGCGGGGAGGGGGTACGCAGTATTTT	CASSPAQRGGGTQYF
-	TRBJ2-2	-	TRBV4-3	TGCGCCAGCAGCCAAGAGAATCAGGGGGAGCTGTTTTTT	CASSQENQGELFF
-	TRBJ2-1	-	TRBV5-1	TGCGCCAGCAGCTCATCACAGGGTGCCCCTCACAATGAGCAGTTCTTC	CASSSSQGAPHNEQFF
-	TRBJ1-2	-	TRBV11-2	TGTGCCAGCACCTCTAATCCCATCTTC	CASTSNPIF
-	TRBJ1-4	-	TRBV5-1	TGCGCCAGCAGCTTGGTTGGGGCTCCAGCAGAAAAACTGTTTTTT	CASSLVGAPAEKLFF
-	TRBJ2-1	TRBD1	TRBV24-1	TGTGCCACCAGTGATCCGGGGACAGGGGACCTCTCCTACAATGAGCAGTTCTTC	CATSDPGTGDLSYNEQFF
once	TRBJ1-4	-	TRBV7-2	TGTGCCAGCAGCTTAGTGTGGAGACCCTCTAATGAAAAACTGTTTTTT	CASSLVWRPSNEKLFF
-	TRBJ2-3	TRBD2	TRBV30	TGTGCCTTGAAACTAGCGGGGGGCACAGATACGCAGTATTTT	CALKLAGGTDTQYF
-	TRBJ1-2	TRBD1	TRBV18	TGTGCCAGCTCACCACTGGGACAGGAGGTTTATGGCTACACCTTC	CASSPLGQEVYGYTF
-	TRBJ2-3	TRBD1	TRBV4-2	TGTGCCAGTATGCCGACAGGGGGCACAGATACGCAGTATTTT	CASMPTGGTDTQYF
once	TRBJ1-1	-	TRBV6-6	TGTGCCAGCAGTAGGGGGGAGGGGAGTAAAGCTTTCTTT	CASSRGEGSKAFF
-	TRBJ2-5	TRBD1	TRBV11-3	TGTGCCAGCAGCTTAAGGGGACAGGGGCTAGAGACCCAGTACTTC	CASSLRGQGLETQYF
few	TRBJ1-5	-	TRBV9	TGTGCCAGCAGCCCACAGGAATATAGCAATCAGCCCCAGCATTTT	CASSPQEYSNQPQHF
-	TRBJ1-4	-	TRBV7-9	TGTGCCAGCAGCTTATCCTGGGGGCATACTAATGAAAAACTGTTTTTT	CASSLSWGHTNEKLFF
-	TRBJ2-1	-	TRBV7-8	TGTGCCAGCAGCCCGGGCTACAATGAGCAGTTCTTC	CASSPGYNEQFF
-	TRBJ1-6	TRBD1	TRBV6-2/TRBV6-3	TGTGCCAGCAGCCCTTTCTCGGGACAGGGAAGAATACCCCTCCACTTT	CASSPFSGQGRIPLHF
once	TRBJ2-2	-	TRBV28	TGTGCCAGCAGGCCGGGACTTAGGGCCGGGGAGCTGTTTTTT	CASRPGLRAGELFF
-	TRBJ1-1	TRBD1	TRBV6-6	TGTGCCAGCAGCAACACGGACAGGGGGTACACTGAAGCTTTCTTT	CASSNTDRGYTEAFF
-	TRBJ1-2	TRBD1	TRBV28	TGTGCCAGCAGTTTGACAGGGAATGGCTACACCTTC	CASSLTGNGYTF
-	TRBJ1-6	-	TRBV6-6	TGTGCCAGCGGGGGGGGTCTTAATTCACCCCTCCACTTT	CASGGGLNSPLHF
-	TRBJ2-1	-	TRBV11-3	TGTGCCAGCAGCCCGAGTGGGGGCAAGGAGCAGTTCTTC	CASSPSGGKEQFF
-	TRBJ1-5	TRBD1	TRBV2	TGTGCCGCCCGGATGACAGGGGGGAATCAGCCCCAGCATTTT	CAARMTGGNQPQHF
-	TRBJ2-5	-	TRBV7-8	TGTGCCAGCAGCTTAGGGACCAGGGCCCCCCGGGAGACCCAGTACTTC	CASSLGTRAPRETQYF
-	TRBJ2-1	TRBD1	TRBV7-2	TGTGCCAGCAGCTTAGGACAGGGAAATGAGCAGTTCTTC	CASSLGQGNEQFF
-	TRBJ1-3	TRBD1	TRBV7-9	TGTGCCAGCAGCCGAACAGGGGGCTTAAACACCATATATTTT	CASSRTGGLNTIYF
-	TRBJ1-2	-	TRBV11-3	TGTGCCAGCAGCCCTTCGCGAGTTTCTAACTATGGCTACACCTTC	CASSPSRVSNYGYTF
-	TRBJ1-5	-	TRBV5-1	TGCGCCAGCAGCTTGGAAGGGGATTACAGGAATCAGCCCCAGCATTTT	CASSLEGDYRNQPQHF
-	TRBJ1-1	-	TRBV4-1	TGCGCCAGCAGCCAAGGGGAGGGTTGGACTGAAGCTTTCTTT	CASSQGEGWTEAFF
-	TRBJ2-7	-	TRBV4-1	TGCGCCAGCAGCCTCCTCCACAGGGAGGGCCGGCTCGAGCAGTACTTC	CASSLLHREGRLEQYF
-	TRBJ2-2	-	TRBV6-5	TGTGCCAGCGCGAGCGCGGGTCACACCGGGGAGCTGTTTTTT	CASASAGHTGELFF
-	TRBJ1-1	-	TRBV28	TGTGCCAGCAGTTACGGGGGAGAGAACACTGAAGCTTTCTTT	CASSYGGENTEAFF
once	TRBJ1-4	TRBD1	TRBV14	TGTGCCAGCAGCCAAGGTCCGGACAGGAATGAAAAACTGTTTTTT	CASSQGPDRNEKLFF
-	TRBJ1-6	TRBD1	TRBV11-2	TGTGCCAGCAGCTTAGCCAGGGCGGGACAGAGTAATTCACCCCTCCACTTT	CASSLARAGQSNSPLHF
-	TRBJ1-1	-	TRBV11-3	TGTGCCAGCAGCTTAACGGGGGAGAACACTGAAGCTTTCTTT	CASSLTGENTEAFF
-	TRBJ1-2	-	TRBV24-1	TGTGCCACCAGTGATTTGAACAGAAACTATGGCTACACCTTC	CATSDLNRNYGYTF
-	TRBJ2-2	-	TRBV11-2	TGTGCCAGCAGCTTAAGGTCCGGGGTAAACACCGGGGAGCTGTTTTTT	CASSLRSGVNTGELFF
once	TRBJ2-6	-	TRBV28	TGTGCCAGCAGTCCCTCCTCTGGGGCCAACGTCCTGACTTTC	CASSPSSGANVLTF
-	TRBJ2-1	-	TRBV5-5	TGTGCCAGCACCGGCTTAGGGGGTGAGCAGTTCTTC	CASTGLGGEQFF
-	TRBJ2-7	TRBD1	TRBV19	TGTGCCAGTAGTCCGGGACAGTTTTACGAGCAGTACTTC	CASSPGQFYEQYF
-	TRBJ2-7	-	TRBV20-1	TGCAGTGCTAGTAGAGAGCGGGCCTACTACGAGCAGTACTTC	CSASRERAYYEQYF